This T cell receptor beta chain came from a study of OX40 agonist ivuxolimab in advanced cancers. Concerning this clone: Antigen: not known. At one boundary the junction diverges from the germline segment, which might be a read error.

The CDR3 spans 13 residues. Per the germline V gene, CDR1 is SSHAT and CDR2 is FNYEAQ (reference sequence). The data were produced by immunoSEQ multiplex PCR, yet TCRdb's version contains in-frame clones alone and is incomplete. The sample has some 66,000 clones, about 77% seen once. Study-level findings and limits: Antigen specificity was not determined for the expanded peripheral T cells. Expanded clones were, on average, more numerous in CD8+ T cells than in CD4+.

Anyone with autoimmune disease history or systemic immunosuppression was excluded. The clonotype was recovered from an adult with an advanced solid tumor such as melanoma, head and neck, liver or kidney cancer. The sample here was CD4+ or CD8+ T cells sorted from blood, taken in a trial of the OX40 agonist ivuxolimab. V usage is TRBV7-7 and J usage is TRBJ2-5; 8 nucleotides line up with TRBD1. For the CDR3, the DNA is TGTGCTAGCAGCCCAGGGACAGGAGAGACCCAGTACTTC. Its protein is CASSPGTGETQYF.